The rows below give T cell receptor beta chains drawn from one sample of a study of blood T cells in healthy people across ages. TCRdb re-derived calls from the 5' RACE reads in MiXCR, one entry per CDR3 protein. The data contain around 1,000,000 distinct CDR3 sequences, almost 25% of them seen just once; the ten biggest clones take up 0.75%. The same data also went into a second study, on T cells of mothers and their children.

The sequenced sample consisted of blood. The receptors here all came from a girl aged 2 to 9 in good health. Each CDR3 is given with its conserved first and last residue. Each record gives: V gene, CDR3 protein.

TRBV2 CASRTSEGTEAFF
TRBV7-3 CASSRTKSYNGQFF
TRBV7-9 CASTGPSHLAGEQFF
TRBV7-3 CASSEGGTHNEQFF
TRBV4-1 CASSQDPGFSTDTQYF
TRBV29-1 CSAKSPGDTQYF
TRBV10-3 CAISDSAGTPYGYTF
TRBV7-9 CASSLMRLNTEAFF
TRBV12-3/TRBV12-4 CASRGQPTWGTQYF
TRBV9 CASSVGHEQFF
TRBV4-3 CASSQGGVSTGELFF
TRBV7-4 CASSLSSPNEKLFF
TRBV7-9 CASTSKGDEQFF
TRBV28 CASSFMFGTGGETRYF
TRBV7-2 CASSLAPGSYEQYF
TRBV2 CASTDRGPNTEAFF
TRBV7-2 CASSPSSGSQETQYF
TRBV7-9 CASSLDPGSDEQYF
TRBV11-2 CASSPWVAVTRFYNEQFF
TRBV28 CASSLGGAPWQFF
TRBV5-1 CASSLEPQETQYF
TRBV7-2 CASSLGLPLSRFF
TRBV5-1 CASSNQGVTYEQYF
TRBV11-2 CASARDWSTDTQYF
TRBV5-1 CASSFAGQEPWFF
TRBV29-1 CSVQKDRSHDTQYF
TRBV21-1 CASSHDIGLRNQPQHF
TRBV9 CASSFRDNYYEQYF
TRBV29-1 CSVGLPLYNEQFF
TRBV11-2 CASSSEGITEAFF
TRBV5-1 CASSYTGSSVYNEQFF
TRBV7-3 CASSLDRGVLYEQYF
TRBV5-1 CASSLEAGVSGELFF
TRBV13 CASSLVAGLASSSYNEQFF
TRBV12-3/TRBV12-4 CASSAGRDRGPYNEQFF
TRBV7-2 CATQRRGVEGLNEQSF
TRBV28 CASSPSVGLAGYEQYF
TRBV6-6 CASSYGEQGRETQYF
TRBV11-2 CASSLDRAGEQFF
TRBV10-3 CAISELATDTQYF
TRBV27 CASIPDRELGSPLHF
TRBV7-2 CASSLRQEQETQYF
TRBV29-1 CSALQGSSNIQYF
TRBV6-1 CASSEFEVVGSYNEQFF
TRBV5-1 CASSPLPSINEQFF
TRBV4-2 CASSQDVGGQETQYF
TRBV5-1 CASSFEGVGFSGANVLTF
TRBV29-1 CSVEPGQGARETQYF
TRBV6-5 CASQRVSYNEQFF
TRBV5-1 CASSFDGINTEAFF
TRBV20-1 CSARGYEGLNEQFF
TRBV7-2 CASSQGYSTDTQYF
TRBV15 CATSRRPNYGYTF
TRBV7-9 CASSLGTVWSYEQYF
TRBV27 CASSWGQYYEQYF